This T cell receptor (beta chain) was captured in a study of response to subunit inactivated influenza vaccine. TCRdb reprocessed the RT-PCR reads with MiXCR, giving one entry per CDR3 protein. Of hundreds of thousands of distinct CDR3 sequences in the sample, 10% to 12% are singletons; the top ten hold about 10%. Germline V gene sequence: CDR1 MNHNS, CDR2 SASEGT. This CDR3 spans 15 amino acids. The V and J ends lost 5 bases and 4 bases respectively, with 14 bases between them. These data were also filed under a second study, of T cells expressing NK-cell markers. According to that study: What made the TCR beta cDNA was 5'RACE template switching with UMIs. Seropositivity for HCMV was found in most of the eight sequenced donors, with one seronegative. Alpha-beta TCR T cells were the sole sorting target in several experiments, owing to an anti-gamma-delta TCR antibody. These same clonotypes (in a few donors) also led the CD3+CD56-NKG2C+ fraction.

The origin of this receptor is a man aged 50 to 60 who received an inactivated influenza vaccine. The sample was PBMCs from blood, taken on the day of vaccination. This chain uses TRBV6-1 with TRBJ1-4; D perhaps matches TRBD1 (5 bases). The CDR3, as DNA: TGTGCCAGCAGTCGTGGGCAGGGAGATAATGAAAAACTGTTTTTT. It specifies CASSRGQGDNEKLFF.